A single sample gave rise to the 11 T cell receptor beta chains below, sequenced in a study of T cell changes during pregnancy in multiple sclerosis. Profiling relied on immunoSEQ multiplex PCR, and the TCRdb table lists in-frame clones only, not all of them. Of 25,000 or so clones detected, around 88% appear once; the ten largest clones hold under 1.4%. Sequencing used CD4+ T cells from peripheral blood mononuclear cells, obtained in the first trimester of pregnancy. The receptors originated from a female donor in good health, enrolled as a control in a pregnancy study.

This clone occurred a few times. The V gene is TRBV7-3, the J gene TRBJ1-1; D remains ambiguous. The CDR3 contains 13 residues. The V gene's germline CDR1 is SGHTA and CDR2 FQGTGA. V was pared by 5 bases and J by 1 base, with 8 bases between. DNA of the CDR3: TGTGCCAGCAGCCGATCAGGGAACACTGAAGCTTTCTTT. Translating it yields CASSRSGNTEAFF.

V and J are TRBV27 and TRBJ2-6; D perhaps matches TRBD1 (6 bases). The ends were cut back, 6 bases at V and 2 bases at J, with 11 bases in the middle. The germline V gene has CDR1 MNHEY and CDR2 SMNVEV (reference sequence). The CDR3 extends over 15 amino acids. The chain's CDR3 is CASSLYRAGANVLTF. The CDR3, as DNA: TGTGCCAGCAGCCTATACAGGGCTGGGGCCAACGTCCTGACTTTC.

This clone was seen just once. This chain uses TRBV5-1 with TRBJ2-1, with D possibly TRBD2 on 7 matching bases. V shed 2 bases and J shed 0 bases, with 12 bases lying between them. Germline V gene sequence: CDR1 SGHRS, CDR2 YFSETQ. The CDR3 has 16 residues. The CDR3 region has the DNA TGCGCCAGCAGCTTTGGGGGGGCCCTCTCCTACAATGAGCAGTTCTTC. Encoded protein: CASSFGGALSYNEQFF. The full variable domain, its missing parts supplied by reference TRBV5-1 and TRBJ2-1, is KAGVTQTPRYLIKTRGQQVTLSCSPISGHRSVSWYQQTPGQGLQFLFEYFSETQRNKGNFPGRFSGRQFSNSRSEMNVSTLELGDSALYLCASSFGGALSYNEQFFGPGTRLTVL.

This clone was observed once. The chain couples TRBV28 to TRBJ2-7; D may be TRBD1 (6 bases). The CDR3 is 16 amino acids. Germline lookup yields CDR1 MDHEN and CDR2 SYDVKM. Between the trimmed V and J ends, which lost 7 bases and 2 bases, there was a span of 21 bases. The CDR3 DNA reads TGTGCCAGCACCATACAGGGTTCCAAAAGCACCTACGAGCAGTACTTC. Translated: CASTIQGSKSTYEQYF.

This clone was seen a single time. The rearrangement joins TRBV9 to TRBJ2-3, with 7 bases aligning to TRBD2. V shed 0 bases and J 6 bases; nucleotides not matched to a gene: 4. Germline values: CDR1 SGDLS, CDR2 YYNGEE. The CDR3 covers 14 residues. CDR3 region: CASSVGREYDTQYF. For the CDR3, the DNA is TGTGCCAGCAGCGTAGGGCGGGAGTATGATACGCAGTATTTT.

This chain uses TRBV18 with TRBJ1-2; the D gene is possibly TRBD1 (5 bases). The CDR3 length is 15 residues. Germline CDR1 reads KGHSH; CDR2 reads LQKENI. Trimming pared 3 bases from V and 4 bases from J, leaving 15 bases between. The CDR3 sequence is CASSPGLDLSYGYTF. The CDR3 DNA follows: TGTGCCAGCTCACCGGGACTCGACCTTTCCTATGGCTACACCTTC.

This clone is classed as large. The rearrangement joins TRBV6-4 to TRBJ2-2; 8 nucleotides align to TRBD2. Germline CDR1 MRHNA, CDR2 SNTAGT. After removal of 7 bases from V and 0 bases from J, the junction contained 4 bases not matched to a gene. The CDR3 spans 15 residues. The CDR3 is CASTPTSANTGELFF. The CDR3 nucleotides are TGTGCCAGCACCCCGACTAGCGCGAACACCGGGGAGCTGTTTTTT.

The V gene is TRBV2, the J gene TRBJ2-7; 8 nucleotides line up with TRBD1. The CDR3 extends over 14 amino acids. The germline CDR1 and CDR2 sequences are SNHLY and FYNNEI. V shed 7 bases and J 5 bases; nucleotides not matched to a gene: 10. CDR3: CASTPDRDQNEQYF. The CDR3, as DNA: TGTGCCAGCACCCCGGACAGGGATCAGAACGAGCAGTACTTC.

CDR3 nucleotides: TGTGCCAGCGGGAGTTCTGGGACAGGGGGAAGGGAAGCTTTCTTT. Translated, it gives CASGSSGTGGREAFF. The chain couples TRBV7-9 to TRBJ1-1; 11 positions agree with TRBD1. V lost 8 bases, J lost 8 bases, and 13 bases stayed unmatched. Germline V gene lookup returns CDR1 SEHNR and CDR2 FQNEAQ (reference sequence). This CDR3 comprises 15 residues.

This clone appeared once. The V gene is TRBV11-2, the J gene TRBJ2-1, with 8 bases fitting TRBD2. The CDR3 runs to 15 residues. The V gene end was trimmed by 1 base and the J gene end by 7 bases; junction bases not matched to a gene: 6. The V gene's germline CDR1 is SGHAT and CDR2 FQNNGV. DNA of the CDR3: TGTGCCAGCAGCTTAGCAGCGGGAGTCATTAATGAGCAGTTCTTC. Amino acid sequence: CASSLAAGVINEQFF.

The chain combines TRBV7-3 with TRBJ2-3; D may be TRBD2 (6 bases). The CDR3 is 16 amino acids. Germline assignment: CDR1 SGHTA and CDR2 FQGTGA. V was pared by 2 bases and J by 1 base, with 13 bases between. Written as DNA, the CDR3 is TGTGCCAGCAGCTTAGGCGGGGTGGCCGGCACAGATACGCAGTATTTT. This codes for CASSLGGVAGTDTQYF.